The sequence of this TCR beta chain was determined in a study of T-cell reconstitution after alpha-beta-depleted transplantation in children. During its preparation, the TCRbeta library received unique molecular identifiers. TCRdb analysed the PCR reads with MiXCR anew, one entry per CDR3 protein. This table has around 300,000 distinct CDR3 sequences, about 9.5% appearing once. Whole-study results and caveats: Newly produced T cells mostly accounted for T-cell counts and diversity one year post-transplant. Diversity of TCRbeta at day 60 was high in some patients, arising from surviving recipient T cells and thymic progenitors. Reportedly, only several hundred clones from non-depleted graft cells drove alpha-beta T-cell counts at about two months.

Germline V gene data show CDR1 as KGHDR and CDR2 as SFDVKD. J gave up 0 bases and V 3 bases, and 13 bases lay outside the gene matches. CDR3 length: 21 residues. This clonotype was recorded at least ten times. Antigen: not known. Sequences were derived from PBMCs, sampled before TCRalphabeta/CD19-depleted stem cell transplant. The rearrangement uses TRBV24-1 and TRBJ2-6, with 10 bases matching TRBD1. The origin of this receptor is a boy younger than two with acute myeloid leukemia, due to receive a stem cell transplant. For the CDR3, the DNA is TGTGCCACCAGTGATGCAGCCGGGACAGGGGCGACCCCCTCTGGGGCCAACGTCCTGACTTTC. Its translation: CATSDAAGTGATPSGANVLTF.